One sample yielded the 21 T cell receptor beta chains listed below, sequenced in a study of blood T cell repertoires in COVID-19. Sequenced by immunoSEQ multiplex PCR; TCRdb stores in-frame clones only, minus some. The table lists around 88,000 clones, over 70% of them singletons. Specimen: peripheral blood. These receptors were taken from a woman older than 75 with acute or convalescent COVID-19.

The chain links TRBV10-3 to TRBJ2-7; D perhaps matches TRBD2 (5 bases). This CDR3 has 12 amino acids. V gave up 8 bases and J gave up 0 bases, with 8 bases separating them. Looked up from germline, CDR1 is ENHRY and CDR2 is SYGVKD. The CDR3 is CAISTTSYEQYF. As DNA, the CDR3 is TGTGCCATCTCGACTACCTCCTACGAGCAGTACTTC.

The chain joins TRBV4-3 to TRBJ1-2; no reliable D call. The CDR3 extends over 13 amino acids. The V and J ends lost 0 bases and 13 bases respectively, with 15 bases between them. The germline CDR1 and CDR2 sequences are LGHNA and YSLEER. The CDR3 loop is CASSQEGTRAGTF. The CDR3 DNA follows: TGCGCCAGCAGCCAAGAAGGAACGAGGGCCGGCACCTTC.

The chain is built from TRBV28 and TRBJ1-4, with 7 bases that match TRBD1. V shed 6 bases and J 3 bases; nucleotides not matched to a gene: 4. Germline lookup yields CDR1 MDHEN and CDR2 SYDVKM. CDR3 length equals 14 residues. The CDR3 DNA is TGTGCCAGCAGCCAGACAGGGTCTAATGAAAAACTGTTTTTT. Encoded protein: CASSQTGSNEKLFF.

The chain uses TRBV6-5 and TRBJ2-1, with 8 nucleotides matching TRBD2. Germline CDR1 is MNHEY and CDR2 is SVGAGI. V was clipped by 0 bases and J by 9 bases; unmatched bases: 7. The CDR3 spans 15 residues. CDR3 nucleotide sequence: TGTGCCAGCAGTTACTCGGGGACTAGTGGCGCTGAGCAGTTCTTC. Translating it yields CASSYSGTSGAEQFF.

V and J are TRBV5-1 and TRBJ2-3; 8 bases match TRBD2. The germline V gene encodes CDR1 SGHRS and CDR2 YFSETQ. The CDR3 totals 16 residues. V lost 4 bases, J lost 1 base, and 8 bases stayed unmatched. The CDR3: CASSPSSGVGTDTQYF. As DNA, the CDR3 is TGCGCCAGCAGCCCCAGTAGCGGGGTTGGCACAGATACGCAGTATTTT.

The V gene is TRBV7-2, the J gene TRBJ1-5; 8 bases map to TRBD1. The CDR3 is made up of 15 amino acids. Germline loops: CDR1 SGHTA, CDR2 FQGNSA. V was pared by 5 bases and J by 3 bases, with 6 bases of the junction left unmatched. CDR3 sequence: CASSRGTGNNQPQHF. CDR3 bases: TGTGCCAGCAGCCGCGGGACAGGAAACAATCAGCCCCAGCATTTT.

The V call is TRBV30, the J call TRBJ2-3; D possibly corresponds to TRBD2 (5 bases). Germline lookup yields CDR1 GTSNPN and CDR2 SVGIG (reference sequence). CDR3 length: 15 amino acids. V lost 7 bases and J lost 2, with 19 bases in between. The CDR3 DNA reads TGTGCCTACCACCGAAGTAAGGGAGCCACAGATACGCAGTATTTT. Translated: CAYHRSKGATDTQYF. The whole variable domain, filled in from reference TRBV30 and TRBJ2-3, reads SQTIHQWPATLVQPVGSPLSLECTVEGTSNPNLYWYRQAAGRGLQLLFYSVGIGQISSEVPQNLSASRPQDRQFILSSKKLLLSDSGFYLCAYHRSKGATDTQYFGPGTRLTVL.

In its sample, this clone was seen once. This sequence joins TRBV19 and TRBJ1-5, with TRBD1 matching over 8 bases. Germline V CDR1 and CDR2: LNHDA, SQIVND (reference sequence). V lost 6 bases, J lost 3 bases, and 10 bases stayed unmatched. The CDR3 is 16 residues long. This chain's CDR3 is CASSQTLDRVNQPQHF. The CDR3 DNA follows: TGTGCCAGTAGCCAAACCTTGGACAGGGTCAATCAGCCCCAGCATTTT.

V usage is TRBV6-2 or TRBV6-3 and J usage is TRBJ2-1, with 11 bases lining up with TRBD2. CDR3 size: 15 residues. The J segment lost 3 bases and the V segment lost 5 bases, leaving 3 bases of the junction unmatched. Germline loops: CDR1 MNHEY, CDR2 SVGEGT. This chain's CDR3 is CASSPLAGGYNEQFF. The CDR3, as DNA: TGTGCCAGCAGTCCCCTAGCGGGGGGCTACAATGAGCAGTTCTTC.

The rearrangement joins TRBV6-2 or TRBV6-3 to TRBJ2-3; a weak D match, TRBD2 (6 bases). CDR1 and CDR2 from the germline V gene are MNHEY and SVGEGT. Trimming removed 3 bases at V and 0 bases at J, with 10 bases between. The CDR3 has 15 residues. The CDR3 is CASSYSGLSTDTQYF. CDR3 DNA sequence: TGTGCCAGCAGTTATTCGGGACTTAGCACAGATACGCAGTATTTT.

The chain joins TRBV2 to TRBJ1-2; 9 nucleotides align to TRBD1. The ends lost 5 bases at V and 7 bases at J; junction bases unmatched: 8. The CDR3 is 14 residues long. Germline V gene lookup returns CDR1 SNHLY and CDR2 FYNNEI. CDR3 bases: TGTGCCAGCAGTCCCACAGGGGGCAGAGGTGGCTACACCTTC. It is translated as CASSPTGGRGGYTF. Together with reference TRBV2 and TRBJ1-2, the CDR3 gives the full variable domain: EPEVTQTPSHQVTQMGQEVILRCVPISNHLYFYWYRQILGQKVEFLVSFYNNEISEKSEIFDDQFSVERPDGSNFTLKIRSTKLEDSAMYFCASSPTGGRGGYTFGSGTRLTVV.

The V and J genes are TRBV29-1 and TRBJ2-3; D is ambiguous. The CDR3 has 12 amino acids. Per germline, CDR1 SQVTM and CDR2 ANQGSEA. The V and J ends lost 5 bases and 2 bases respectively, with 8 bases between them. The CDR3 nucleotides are TGCAGCGTTTCTAGATCCACAGATACGCAGTATTTT. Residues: CSVSRSTDTQYF.

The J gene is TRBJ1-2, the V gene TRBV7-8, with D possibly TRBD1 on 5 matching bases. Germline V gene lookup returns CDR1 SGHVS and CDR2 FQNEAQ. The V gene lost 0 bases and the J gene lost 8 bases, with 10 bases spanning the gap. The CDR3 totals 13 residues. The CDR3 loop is CASSLAGQRGYTF. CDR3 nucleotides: TGTGCCAGCAGCTTAGCGGGGCAACGGGGCTACACCTTC.

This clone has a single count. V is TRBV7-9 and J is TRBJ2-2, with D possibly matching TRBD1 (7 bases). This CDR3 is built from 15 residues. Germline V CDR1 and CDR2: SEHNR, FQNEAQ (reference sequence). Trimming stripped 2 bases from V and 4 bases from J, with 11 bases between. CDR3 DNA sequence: TGTGCCAGCAGCTTACGGCAGGGGGGCACCGGGGAGCTGTTTTTT. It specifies CASSLRQGGTGELFF.

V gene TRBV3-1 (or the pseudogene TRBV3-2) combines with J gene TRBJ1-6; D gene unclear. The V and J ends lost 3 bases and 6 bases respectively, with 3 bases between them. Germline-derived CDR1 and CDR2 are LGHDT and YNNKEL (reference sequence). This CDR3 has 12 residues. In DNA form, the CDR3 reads TGTGCCAGCAGCCAGAGTAATTCACCCCTCCACTTT. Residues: CASSQSNSPLHF.

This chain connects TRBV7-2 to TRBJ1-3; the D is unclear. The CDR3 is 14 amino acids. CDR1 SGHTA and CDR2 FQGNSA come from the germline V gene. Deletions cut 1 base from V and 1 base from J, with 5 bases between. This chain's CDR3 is CASSLGASGNTIYF. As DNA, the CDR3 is TGTGCCAGCAGCTTAGGGGCTTCTGGAAACACCATATATTTT.

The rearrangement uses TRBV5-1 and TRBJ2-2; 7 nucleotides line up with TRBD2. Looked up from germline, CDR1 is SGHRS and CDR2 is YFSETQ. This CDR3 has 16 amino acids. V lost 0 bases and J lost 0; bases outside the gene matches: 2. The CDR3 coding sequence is TGCGCCAGCAGCTTGGGTCTAGCGGCGAACACCGGGGAGCTGTTTTTT. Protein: CASSLGLAANTGELFF.

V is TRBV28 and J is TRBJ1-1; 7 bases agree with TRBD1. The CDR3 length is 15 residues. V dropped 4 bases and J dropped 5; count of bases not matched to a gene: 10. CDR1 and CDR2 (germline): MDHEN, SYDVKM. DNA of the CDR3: TGTGCCAGCAGTTATCGACAGGGCGGGAAGACTGAAGCTTTCTTT. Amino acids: CASSYRQGGKTEAFF.

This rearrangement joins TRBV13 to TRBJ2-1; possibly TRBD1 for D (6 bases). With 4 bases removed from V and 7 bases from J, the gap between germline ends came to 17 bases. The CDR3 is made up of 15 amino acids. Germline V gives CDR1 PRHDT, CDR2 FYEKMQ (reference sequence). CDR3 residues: CASSSTMTGKNEQFF. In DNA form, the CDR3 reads TGTGCCAGCAGCTCGACGATGACAGGAAAGAATGAGCAGTTCTTC.

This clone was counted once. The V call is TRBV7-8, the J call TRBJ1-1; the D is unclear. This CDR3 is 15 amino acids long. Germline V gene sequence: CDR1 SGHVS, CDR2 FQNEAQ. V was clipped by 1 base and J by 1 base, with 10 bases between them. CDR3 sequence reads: CASSLVRATNTEAFF. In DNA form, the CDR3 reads TGTGCCAGCAGCTTAGTGAGGGCGACGAACACTGAAGCTTTCTTT.

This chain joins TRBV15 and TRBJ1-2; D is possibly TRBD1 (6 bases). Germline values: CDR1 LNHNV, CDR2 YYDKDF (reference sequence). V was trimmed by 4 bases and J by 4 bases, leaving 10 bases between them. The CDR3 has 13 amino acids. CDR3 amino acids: CATSMGAGYGYTF. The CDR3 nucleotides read TGTGCCACCAGCATGGGGGCTGGCTATGGCTACACCTTC. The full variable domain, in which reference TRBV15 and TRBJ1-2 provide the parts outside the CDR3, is DAMVIQNPRYQVTQFGKPVTLSCSQTLNHNVMYWYQQKSSQAPKLLFHYYDKDFNNEADTPDNFQSRRPNTSFCFLDIRSPGLGDTAMYLCATSMGAGYGYTFGSGTRLTVV.